A selection of T cell receptor beta chains follows, all from one sample in a study of blood T cell repertoires in COVID-19. Using immunoSEQ multiplex PCR, the repertoire was profiled, and TCRdb retains in-frame clones only, with some absent. Here the sample spans about 83,000 clones, roughly four fifths being singletons. Sequenced sample: peripheral blood. Every receptor here comes from a woman older than 75 with active or convalescent COVID-19. Both conserved end residues are part of each CDR3. A D gene is named only where the DNA matches it firmly. Some rows mark clone size as missing; the rest say once, few, many or name a class of expanded clone.

CDR3aa	CDR3nt	d_gene	v_gene	j_gene	abundance	len
CASSPRTGSWGDTQYF	TGTGCCAGCAGTCCCCGGACAGGGTCCTGGGGAGATACGCAGTATTTT	TRBD1	TRBV27	TRBJ2-3	-	16
CASSLWASGGLVQETQYF	TGTGCCAGCAGTTTATGGGCTAGCGGGGGGTTGGTTCAAGAGACCCAGTACTTC	TRBD2	TRBV27	TRBJ2-5	-	18
CASLSMGQGYGYTF	TGTGCCAGTCTTTCAATGGGACAGGGCTATGGCTACACCTTC	TRBD1	TRBV19	TRBJ1-2	-	14
CASSLVGRNTGELFF	TGTGCCAGCAGCTTGGTGGGGAGGAACACCGGGGAGCTGTTTTTT	-	TRBV5-6	TRBJ2-2	once	15
CASSEWGSEAFF	TGTGCCAGCAGTGAATGGGGCAGTGAAGCTTTCTTT	-	TRBV6-1	TRBJ1-1	-	12
CASSFTGQGGNTIYF	TGTGCCAGCAGCTTCACAGGACAGGGGGGAAACACCATATATTTT	TRBD1	TRBV5-6	TRBJ1-3	-	15
CASSDRGLGEQYF	TGTGCCAGCAGTGACAGGGGGCTCGGTGAGCAGTACTTC	TRBD1	TRBV27	TRBJ2-7	-	13
CASSYSSAGHAYEQYF	TGTGCCAGCAGTTACTCTTCTGCGGGGCACGCCTACGAGCAGTACTTC	-	TRBV6-2/TRBV6-3	TRBJ2-7	-	16
CASSLVLDGHTGELFF	TGCGCCAGCAGCTTGGTTCTCGATGGCCACACCGGGGAGCTGTTTTTT	-	TRBV5-1	TRBJ2-2	-	16
CASSLAYQTASIFTGELFF	TGTGCCAGCAGCTTAGCTTATCAGACAGCCAGCATCTTCACCGGGGAGCTGTTTTTT	-	TRBV11-2	TRBJ2-2	-	19
CAISDGGVGQPQHF	TGTGCCATCAGTGATGGGGGGGTTGGTCAGCCCCAGCATTTT	-	TRBV10-3	TRBJ1-5	-	14
CASSQDSGNTEAFF	TGTGCCAGCAGCCAAGATTCAGGGAACACTGAAGCTTTCTTT	-	TRBV14	TRBJ1-1	few	14
CASSLDPNPVYEQYF	TGTGCCAGCAGCTTAGATCCTAACCCGGTATACGAGCAGTACTTC	-	TRBV7-6	TRBJ2-7	-	15
CASSAARPGNTIYF	TGTGCCAGCTCTGCCGCGCGCCCTGGAAACACCATATATTTT	-	TRBV18	TRBJ1-3	-	14
CASSEGQGRIYEQYF	TGTGCCAGCAGTGAAGGACAGGGGCGCATCTACGAGCAGTACTTC	TRBD1	TRBV6-1	TRBJ2-7	once	15
CAVPGQGNSPLHF	TGTGCCGTTCCGGGACAGGGGAATTCACCCCTCCACTTT	TRBD1	TRBV28	TRBJ1-6	-	13
CASSNLAGAVGELFF	TGTGCCAGTAGTAACCTAGCGGGGGCCGTGGGGGAGCTGTTTTTT	TRBD2	TRBV19	TRBJ2-2	-	15
CASSQISGGEQFF	TGCGCCAGCAGCCAAATTAGCGGGGGGGAGCAGTTCTTC	TRBD2	TRBV4-3	TRBJ2-1	-	13
CASSFRDRDDNTQYF	TGTGCCAGCAGTTTCAGGGACAGGGATGATAATACGCAGTATTTT	TRBD1	TRBV6-5	TRBJ2-3	-	15
CAGKPGTSGYEQYF	TGTGCCGGCAAGCCCGGGACTAGCGGCTACGAGCAGTACTTC	TRBD2	TRBV11-2	TRBJ2-7	few	14
CASSQGRTGDLTEAFF	TGTGCCAGCAGCCAAGGGAGGACAGGGGACCTTACTGAAGCTTTCTTT	TRBD1	TRBV14	TRBJ1-1	-	16
CASSPSSEHTEAFF	TGTGCCAGCTCGCCATCTTCCGAGCACACTGAAGCTTTCTTT	-	TRBV18	TRBJ1-1	-	14
CASTDSTAEPQHF	TGTGCCAGCACCGACAGTACCGCTGAGCCCCAGCATTTT	-	TRBV6-5	TRBJ1-5	-	13
CASSAGGAGNEKLFF	TGTGCCAGCAGCGCAGGGGGCGCCGGTAATGAAAAACTGTTTTTT	TRBD1	TRBV6-5	TRBJ1-4	-	15
CASSELISGNTIYF	TGTGCCAGCAGCGAACTGATCTCTGGAAACACCATATATTTT	-	TRBV9	TRBJ1-3	-	14
CASSRDITYEQYF	TGTGCCAGCAGCCGGGACATCACCTACGAGCAGTACTTC	-	TRBV12-3/TRBV12-4	TRBJ2-7	few	13
CASSPQGESYEQYF	TGCGCCAGCAGCCCACAGGGGGAGTCCTACGAGCAGTACTTC	TRBD1	TRBV5-1	TRBJ2-7	few	14
CASSAGTAGTEAFF	TGTGCCAGCAGCGCCGGGACAGCTGGCACTGAAGCTTTCTTT	TRBD1	TRBV9	TRBJ1-1	-	14
CASSLGGKGQETQYF	TGTGCCAGCAGCTTAGGAGGGAAGGGCCAAGAGACCCAGTACTTC	-	TRBV7-2	TRBJ2-5	-	15
CASSPLGGASTGDTQYF	TGTGCCAGCTCACCTCTGGGGGGGGCCTCGACAGGAGATACGCAGTATTTT	-	TRBV2	TRBJ2-3	-	17
CASSASGLAEETQYF	TGTGCCAGCAGCGCCTCCGGACTAGCGGAAGAGACCCAGTACTTC	TRBD2	TRBV7-9	TRBJ2-5	-	15
CASTGTSLTGELFF	TGCGCCAGCACCGGGACTTCCCTCACCGGGGAGCTGTTTTTT	-	TRBV5-1	TRBJ2-2	-	14
CASWDRGGLDEQYF	TGTGCCAGCTGGGACCGGGGGGGCCTCGACGAGCAGTACTTC	TRBD2	TRBV2	TRBJ2-7	-	14
CASSAAAVSNTEAFF	TGTGCCAGCAGCGCGGCGGCCGTGTCGAACACTGAAGCTTTCTTT	-	TRBV9	TRBJ1-1	-	15
CASSKQGYTEAFF	TGTGCCAGCAGTAAACAGGGATACACTGAAGCTTTCTTT	-	TRBV2	TRBJ1-1	-	13
CASSAYRESTEAFF	TGTGCCAGCAGCGCCTACAGGGAGAGCACTGAAGCTTTCTTT	-	TRBV9	TRBJ1-1	-	14
CATGGLEGNEQFF	TGTGCCACTGGGGGACTAGAAGGGAATGAGCAGTTCTTC	TRBD2	TRBV2	TRBJ2-1	-	13
CASSRGTGEISPLHF	TGTGCCAGCAGCCGAGGGACAGGGGAAATATCACCCCTCCACTTT	TRBD1	TRBV7-8	TRBJ1-6	-	15
CAWSPRVKKAGALSYEQYF	TGTGCCTGGAGCCCTCGAGTAAAAAAAGCGGGGGCCCTTTCCTACGAGCAGTACTTC	TRBD2	TRBV30	TRBJ2-7	-	19
CASSVGPNTEAFF	TGTGCCAGCTCCGTGGGCCCGAACACTGAAGCTTTCTTT	-	TRBV12-3/TRBV12-4	TRBJ1-1	once	13
CSAKDSLRAFF	TGCAGTGCTAAGGACAGTCTACGGGCTTTCTTT	-	TRBV20-1	TRBJ1-1	-	11
CASSLRPRVFTRSTEAFF	TGTGCCAGCAGTTTACGCCCCCGAGTCTTCACTAGGAGCACTGAAGCTTTCTTT	-	TRBV6-2/TRBV6-3	TRBJ1-1	-	18
CASSYSGLAGVYNEQFF	TGTGCCAGCAGTTACTCCGGACTAGCGGGGGTTTACAATGAGCAGTTCTTC	TRBD2	TRBV2	TRBJ2-1	-	17
CASSKGREGVWGTEAFF	TGTGCCAGCAGCAAAGGAAGGGAGGGGGTATGGGGCACTGAAGCTTTCTTT	-	TRBV21-1	TRBJ1-1	once	17
CASSRTGRRDTGELFF	TGTGCCAGCTCACGAACCGGCAGGCGGGACACCGGGGAGCTGTTTTTT	-	TRBV18	TRBJ2-2	many	16
CASSPSGGMTGELFF	TGTGCCAGCAGCCCCAGCGGGGGGATGACCGGGGAGCTGTTTTTT	TRBD2	TRBV7-9	TRBJ2-2	-	15
CSVEPGKADTQYF	TGCAGCGTTGAGCCAGGGAAAGCAGATACGCAGTATTTT	-	TRBV29-1	TRBJ2-3	-	13
CASSLAGQGNSGNTIYF	TGCGCCAGCAGCTTGGCCGGACAGGGAAACTCTGGAAACACCATATATTTT	TRBD1	TRBV5-1	TRBJ1-3	-	17
CASSLAVDIEDEQYF	TGCGCCAGCAGCTTGGCCGTGGACATAGAGGACGAGCAGTACTTC	-	TRBV5-1	TRBJ2-7	-	15
CASGPSAGGEQYF	TGTGCTAGTGGCCCTAGTGCTGGGGGGGAGCAGTACTTC	-	TRBV12-5	TRBJ2-7	-	13
CASSISAGTAVGEAFF	TGTGCCAGTAGTATCTCTGCCGGGACAGCGGTCGGTGAAGCTTTCTTT	TRBD1	TRBV19	TRBJ1-1	-	16
CASRVTLYGYTF	TGCGCCAGCAGGGTTACTCTCTATGGCTACACCTTC	-	TRBV5-1	TRBJ1-2	-	12